One sample yielded the 26 T cell receptor beta chains listed below, sequenced in a study of T cells in Graves' hyperthyroidism and ophthalmopathy. Amplification targeted TCR beta CDR3 regions from RNA transcripts. RT-PCR in the first round (using the HTBI primer set) targeted the TCR CDR3. TCRdb fed the multiplex PCR reads into MiXCR, producing one record per CDR3 protein. The sample has some 400,000 distinct CDR3 sequences, under 20% seen once; the top ten hold around 4%. Sequenced: blood. These receptors all stem from a woman under 30 with Graves' hyperthyroidism.

The CDR3 protein is CSVQTSGYYEQYF. DNA for the CDR3: TGCAGCGTTCAAACTAGCGGTTACTACGAGCAGTACTTC. The chain uses TRBV29-1 and TRBJ2-7; 8 nucleotides agree with TRBD2. Germline V lookup: CDR1 SQVTM, CDR2 ANQGSEA. The CDR3 consists of 13 residues. The trim removed 5 bases at V and 3 bases at J, leaving 6 bases unmatched.

This clonotype was picked up many times. The chain employs TRBV12-3 or TRBV12-4 and TRBJ1-5; D unclear. Trimming left V 5 bases short and J 4 bases short, with 9 bases between. The CDR3 consists of 13 residues. CDR3 region: CASSLRVNQPQHF. The CDR3 nucleotides read TGTGCCAGCAGTCTTAGAGTTAATCAGCCCCAGCATTTT.

This clonotype was picked up many times. The chain links TRBV24-1 to TRBJ2-5, with 7 bases fitting TRBD1. Germline V gene data show CDR1 as KGHDR and CDR2 as SFDVKD. The CDR3 consists of 14 residues. Unmatched junction bases numbered 6, after V lost 4 bases and J lost 5 bases. Here the CDR3 DNA reads TGTGCCACCAGTGACGATGACAGGGTGGAGACCCAGTACTTC. Encoded protein: CATSDDDRVETQYF.

This clonotype was counted at least ten times. The chain combines TRBV15 with TRBJ1-2; unclear D gene. Germline CDR1 LNHNV, CDR2 YYDKDF (reference sequence). Trimming removed 0 bases at V and 7 bases at J, with 24 bases between. This CDR3 is built from 18 residues. This chain's CDR3 is CATSRDRQSATSRGGYTF. The CDR3 DNA sequence: TGTGCCACCAGCAGAGATCGTCAGTCCGCAACTTCTCGCGGTGGCTACACCTTC. Variable domain in full (rest from reference TRBV15 and TRBJ1-2): DAMVIQNPRYQVTQFGKPVTLSCSQTLNHNVMYWYQQKSSQAPKLLFHYYDKDFNNEADTPDNFQSRRPNTSFCFLDIRSPGLGDTAMYLCATSRDRQSATSRGGYTFGSGTRLTVV.

This clonotype was seen at least ten times. The chain carries TRBV19 and TRBJ1-1, with 7 bases fitting TRBD1. CDR1 and CDR2 (germline): LNHDA, SQIVND (reference sequence). Trimming removed 5 bases from V and 1 base from J; junction bases left unmatched: 4. The CDR3 contains 14 residues. CDR3 protein: CASSDDRANTEAFF. In DNA, the CDR3 is TGTGCCAGTAGTGACGACAGGGCGAACACTGAAGCTTTCTTT. The whole variable domain, filled in from reference TRBV19 and TRBJ1-1, reads DGGITQSPKYLFRKEGQNVTLSCEQNLNHDAMYWYRQDPGQGLRLIYYSQIVNDFQKGDIAEGYSVSREKKESFPLTVTSAQKNPTAFYLCASSDDRANTEAFFGQGTRLTVV.

This clonotype was counted ten times or more. This sequence joins TRBV6-1 and TRBJ1-2; D not certain. Between the trimmed V and J ends, which lost 4 bases and 8 bases, there was a span of 20 bases. The germline CDR1 and CDR2 sequences are MNHNS and SASEGT. The CDR3 sequence is 15 residues long. In nucleotides, the CDR3 is TGTGCCAGCAGTGGAAGGTTCAGGCGCTATTGGGGCTACACCTTC. Its translation: CASSGRFRRYWGYTF.

In its sample, this clonotype was seen a few times. One base away lies a much larger clone, so this may be a sequencing read error. The chain joins TRBV5-1 to TRBJ1-2; D possibly corresponds to TRBD1 (5 bases). The ends were cut back, 1 base at V and 6 bases at J, with 13 bases in the middle. Per the germline V gene, CDR1 is SGHRS and CDR2 is YFSETQ. The CDR3 sequence is 14 residues long. As DNA, the CDR3 is TGCGCCAGCAGCTTGTGGGAAGAGGGGAATGGCTACACCTTC. This codes for CASSLWEEGNGYTF.

The gene calls are TRBV5-1 and TRBJ2-2; maybe TRBD2 (7 bases). Germline lookup yields CDR1 SGHRS and CDR2 YFSETQ. The length of the CDR3 is 14 residues. Trimming cost V 4 bases and J 7 bases, with 14 bases left between them. The DNA of the CDR3 is TGCGCCAGCAGCCCGGCGGGGGCTGGCGGGGAGCTGTTTTTT. It is translated as CASSPAGAGGELFF.

About this clonotype itself: This may be a read error: a much more frequent sequence differs by one nucleotide. The V call is TRBV6-1, the J call TRBJ2-7, with 9 bases matching TRBD2. The V gene's germline CDR1 is MNHNS and CDR2 SASEGT. The CDR3 contains 13 residues. The CDR3 region is CSTWTSDSYEQYF. The CDR3 nucleotides read TGTTCCACCTGGACTAGCGACTCCTACGAGCAGTACTTC.

As concerns this clonotype: The conserved closing phenylalanine or tryptophan is absent in this CDR3, likely reflecting a read error. The chain links TRBV6-4 to TRBJ2-2; D unresolved. V gave up 8 bases and J gave up 0 bases, with 7 bases separating them. There are 13 residues in the CDR3. Germline CDR1 reads MRHNA; CDR2 reads SNTAGT. CDR3 sequence reads: CASPAANTGELFL. The CDR3 DNA is TGTGCCAGCCCTGCAGCGAACACCGGGGAGCTGTTTTTG.

This clonotype has a count of ten or more. The chain is built from TRBV7-9 and TRBJ2-5, with D perhaps matching TRBD1 or TRBD2 (5 bases each). CDR1 is SEHNR and CDR2 is FQNEAQ in the germline V gene (reference sequence). Trimming shortened V by 5 bases and J by 4 bases, and 17 bases separated the two germline ends. This CDR3 has 15 residues. CDR3 region: CASSPRGRSGETQYF. For the CDR3, the DNA is TGTGCCAGCAGCCCTAGGGGCCGAAGCGGAGAGACCCAGTACTTC.

This clonotype was counted ten times or more. This chain connects TRBV6-2 or TRBV6-3 to TRBJ1-5, with a tentative D call TRBD1 (5 bases). CDR1 and CDR2 from the germline V gene are MNHEY and SVGEGT. V was trimmed by 5 bases and J by 2 bases, leaving 13 bases between them. The CDR3 extends over 15 amino acids. CDR3 DNA sequence: TGTGCCAGCAGTATGCAGGGCTTAGGCAATCAGCCCCAGCATTTT. Protein sequence: CASSMQGLGNQPQHF.

This rearrangement joins TRBV4-2 to TRBJ2-7; D remains unclear. There are 13 residues in the CDR3. Trimming removed 4 bases at V and 4 bases at J, with 11 bases between. Germline lookup yields CDR1 LGHNA and CDR2 YNFKEQ. CDR3 region: CASSRERDYEQYF. The CDR3 DNA sequence: TGTGCCAGCAGCCGAGAGAGAGATTACGAGCAGTACTTC.

As for this clonotype: This may be a read error, as it is one base from a much larger clone. The chain uses TRBV20-1 and TRBJ2-4; unclear D gene. CDR1 is DFQATT, CDR2 SNEGSKA, per germline (reference sequence). The length of the CDR3 is 16 residues. The CDR3 sequence: CSATPGGFLAKNIKYF. CDR3 nucleotide sequence: TGCAGTGCTACACCGGGCGGTTTCCTGGCCAAAAACATTAAGTACTTC.

The sample holds many counts of this clonotype. The rearrangement uses TRBV4-1 and TRBJ2-7; D is ambiguous. Germline V gene data show CDR1 as MGHRA and CDR2 as YSYEKL. Between the trimmed V and J ends, which lost 1 base and 0 bases, there was a span of 10 bases. This CDR3 contains 15 residues. CDR3 nucleotide sequence: TGCGCCAGCAGCCAAGTGTCGGTTAGCTCCTACGAGCAGTACTTC. Translating gives CASSQVSVSSYEQYF.

This clonotype was observed many times. The chain recombines TRBV2 with TRBJ2-2; tentatively, D is TRBD2 (6 bases). CDR1 SNHLY and CDR2 FYNNEI come from the germline V gene. V was trimmed by 4 bases and J by 3 bases, leaving 9 bases between them. The CDR3 has 14 amino acids. In DNA, the CDR3 is TGTGCCAGCAGTGGCGGGGTGGACACCGGGGAGCTGTTTTTT. It encodes CASSGGVDTGELFF.

This clonotype showed up many times. The chain couples TRBV6-1 to TRBJ1-1; 8 bases fit TRBD1. Germline V gives CDR1 MNHNS, CDR2 SASEGT. J gave up 11 bases and V 2 bases, and 7 bases lay outside the gene matches. The CDR3 sequence is 13 residues long. CDR3 in DNA: TGTGCCAGCAGTGAACTGACAGGGGAATGCGCTTTCTTT. Its protein product is CASSELTGECAFF.

This clonotype was detected ten times or more. As DNA, the CDR3 is TGTGCCAGCAGCTTTACCGGGGGTACGGAGCAGTACTTC. Protein product: CASSFTGGTEQYF. This sequence joins TRBV7-3 and TRBJ2-7, with a weak D call TRBD2 (6 bases). There are 13 residues in the CDR3. Germline V gives CDR1 SGHTA, CDR2 FQGTGA. Trimming left V 3 bases short and J 7 bases short, with 13 bases between.

This clonotype occurred a few times. The gene calls are TRBV5-1 and TRBJ2-2; D call uncertain. V was pared by 5 bases and J by 2 bases, with 10 bases between. CDR1 and CDR2 (germline): SGHRS, YFSETQ. This CDR3 contains 14 residues. The CDR3 region has the DNA TGCGCCAGCAGGATGAGACTTAACACCGGGGAGCTGTTTTTT. Translated, it gives CASRMRLNTGELFF.

On this clonotype: A much larger clone differs from this one at a single base, so this may be a read error. A read error is likely, as this CDR3 ends without the conserved phenylalanine or tryptophan. The chain is built from TRBV12-3 or TRBV12-4 and TRBJ2-3, with 10 bases aligning to TRBD1. V was pared by 6 bases and J by 2 bases, with 5 bases of the junction left unmatched. This CDR3 is 15 amino acids long. In nucleotides, the CDR3 is TGTGCCAGCAGGCCGGGGACAGGGGCCACAGATACGCAGTATTGT. Its translation: CASRPGTGATDTQYC.

The rearrangement joins TRBV12-3 or TRBV12-4 to TRBJ1-5; 8 bases match TRBD1. This CDR3 is 14 amino acids long. After removal of 6 bases from V and 3 bases from J, the junction contained 4 bases not matched to a gene. The chain's CDR3 is CASRGTGINQPQHF. Here the CDR3 DNA reads TGTGCCAGCAGGGGGACAGGAATCAATCAGCCCCAGCATTTT.

This clonotype was picked up many times. V usage is TRBV27 and J usage is TRBJ1-2, with 9 bases identical to TRBD1. CDR1 and CDR2 (germline): MNHEY, SMNVEV (reference sequence). The trim removed 4 bases at V and 6 bases at J, leaving 3 bases unmatched. CDR3 size: 13 residues. Written as DNA, the CDR3 is TGTGCCAGCAGTTACCGGGACAGGGATGGCTACACCTTC. Protein product: CASSYRDRDGYTF.

The chain combines TRBV5-1 with TRBJ2-7; TRBD1 or TRBD2 may be the D gene (6 bases each). V lost 3 bases and J 7 bases, leaving 17 bases between the germline ends. From germline, CDR1 is SGHRS and CDR2 YFSETQ. CDR3 length equals 14 residues. The CDR3 region has the DNA TGCGCCAGCAGCTGGGGGGCCGGCCCTGGAGAGCAGTACTTC. The encoded protein is CASSWGAGPGEQYF.

The chain links TRBV7-2 to TRBJ2-2, with D perhaps matching TRBD1 (6 bases). Germline lookup yields CDR1 SGHTA and CDR2 FQGNSA. The CDR3 has 14 residues. The V end was cut by 3 bases, the J end by 6 bases, with 11 bases between. Here the CDR3 reads CASSFQGGAGELFF. The CDR3 bases are TGTGCCAGCAGCTTCCAAGGGGGAGCCGGGGAGCTGTTTTTT.

This clonotype appeared many times. Its ends do not fully match the called genes, so a read error is possible. CDR3 residues: CASSGQGVKTEAFF. CDR3 nucleotides: TGTGCCAGCAGCGGACAGGGGGTGAAGACTGAAGCTTTCTTT. The rearrangement links TRBV6-1 to TRBJ1-1, with TRBD1 identical over 10 bases. The CDR3 has 14 amino acids. Looked up from germline, CDR1 is MNHNS and CDR2 is SASEGT.

Many counts were recorded for this clonotype. This chain uses TRBV6-2 or TRBV6-3 with TRBJ2-7, with D possibly TRBD1 on 5 matching bases. There are 13 residues in the CDR3. Germline lookup yields CDR1 MNHEY and CDR2 SVGEGT. V was pared by 0 bases and J by 6 bases, with 9 bases between. The CDR3 DNA reads TGTGCCAGCAGTTACTCGGGAAGGGGCGAGCAGTACTTC. This gives the protein CASSYSGRGEQYF.